This T cell receptor beta chain was profiled in a study of T-cell memory formation after mild COVID-19. Overall study context: Clusters were largely donor specific. Findings of the study overall: From day 15 to 85, contracting clones were balanced between CD4 and CD8, whereas later expanders leaned toward CD4+. Researchers found some responding clones in pre-infection memory, a sign that cross-reactive memory joined.

5'RACE with constant-segment primers built TCRalpha and TCRbeta cDNA libraries with UMIs. TCRdb re-called the 5' RACE reads with MiXCR, one entry per CDR3 protein. Here the sample spans some 180,000 distinct CDR3 sequences, approximately 13% being singletons. Per germline, CDR1 LGHNA and CDR2 YNFKEQ. This CDR3 spans 14 amino acids. The ends were cut back, 4 bases at V and 5 bases at J, with 14 bases in the middle. This clonotype appeared a few times. Its cognate antigen is unknown. This sequence was found in a man between 18 and 29 years old who had mild COVID-19 (a few samples of this study predate the infection). Cell type and time point are not known. Source material: PBMCs or a T cell subset sorted from them (not recorded which). The chain has TRBV4-2 and TRBJ1-1, with D possibly being TRBD1 (5 bases). The CDR3 nucleotides are TGTGCCAGCAGCCTAGATCAGGGAAGGACTGAAGCTTTCTTT. This codes for CASSLDQGRTEAFF.